The rows below give T cell receptor beta chains drawn from one sample of a study of Ad26.COV2.S vaccination and SARS-CoV-2 variants. Only in-frame clones appear in the TCRdb table, and some are missing; sequencing was by immunoSEQ multiplex PCR. The sample yields roughly 500,000 clones, about 88% seen once. This specimen was peripheral blood, taken in a trial of Ad26.COV2.S vaccine versus placebo. These receptors were collected from a person between 18 and 60 years old who received the Ad26.COV2.S COVID-19 vaccine or a placebo. Each CDR3 is given with its conserved first and last residue. A D gene is named only where the DNA matches it firmly.

>TRBD2|TRBV5-1|TRBJ2-3
TGCGCCAGCAGCGTGGACATAGCGGGAGCCACAGATACGCAGTATTTT
CASSVDIAGATDTQYF
>.|TRBV9|TRBJ2-3
TGTGCCAGCAGCGTAGCTCCCTCAGTATACAGCTCCAGGAGGTCAGATACGCAGTATTTT
CASSVAPSVYSSRRSDTQYF
>.|TRBV29-1|TRBJ1-2
TGCAGCGTTGAAGATCCTCGGACGGGAAGAACTTCGGGCTACACCTTC
CSVEDPRTGRTSGYTF
>.|TRBV28|TRBJ2-7
TGTGCCAGCAACGTAGACAGGGAGCAGTACTTC
CASNVDREQYF
>TRBD2|TRBV24-1|TRBJ2-3
TGTGCCACCAGTGACCCTAGCGGGGGGGCGGCAGATACGCAGTATTTT
CATSDPSGGAADTQYF
>.|TRBV28|TRBJ1-3
TGTGCCACCATCGCCTGGGACACCTACTCTGGAAACACCATATATTTT
CATIAWDTYSGNTIYF
>.|TRBV11-3|TRBJ1-1
TGTGCCAGCAGCTTAGCCCCTACCGGGTATGGGACTGAAGCTTTCTTT
CASSLAPTGYGTEAFF
>TRBD1|TRBV10-3|TRBJ1-2
TGTGCCATCAGTGATAGGGGGCCATTTCATGGCTACACCTTC
CAISDRGPFHGYTF
>.|TRBV28|TRBJ1-6
TGTGCCAGCAGTTTGAGTAGGAAGGAAACACCCCTCCACTTT
CASSLSRKETPLHF
>.|TRBV7-2|TRBJ2-7
TGTGCCAGCAGCTTAAGCCCCACGAGCGAGCAGTACTTC
CASSLSPTSEQYF
>TRBD1|TRBV5-5|TRBJ2-1
TGTGCCAGCAGCTTGGGGGACAGGGGGGAAAGCTCCTACAATGAGCAGTTCTTC
CASSLGDRGESSYNEQFF
>.|TRBV4-3|TRBJ1-1
TGCGCCAGCAGCCGCCGAGATGCTATTTACACTGAAGCTTTCTTT
CASSRRDAIYTEAFF
>TRBD1|TRBV5-5|TRBJ2-1
TGTGCCAGCAGCCCACATGACAGGGGGTGGCGGGGAAATGAGCAGTTCTTC
CASSPHDRGWRGNEQFF
>TRBD1|TRBV24-1|TRBJ1-2
TGTGCCACCAGTGCATGGGACAGAGGAATCCATGGCTACACCTTC
CATSAWDRGIHGYTF
>TRBD1|TRBV9|TRBJ2-7
TGTGCCAGCAGCCCTTACCGGGACAGGGGGCTATACGAGCAGTACTTC
CASSPYRDRGLYEQYF
>.|TRBV4-2|TRBJ2-7
TGTGCCAGCAGCCAAGATGGGGTGGGGCTATCCTACGAGCAGTACTTC
CASSQDGVGLSYEQYF
>.|TRBV6-2/TRBV6-3|TRBJ1-6
TGTGCCAGCAGTTACCGGGACGCACAACGATATAATTCACCCCTCCACTTT
CASSYRDAQRYNSPLHF
>TRBD2|TRBV7-2|TRBJ2-5
TGTGCCAGCAGATCCCCCAGGTTGGGGCTAGCGGGACAAGAGACCCAGTACTTC
CASRSPRLGLAGQETQYF
>TRBD1|TRBV28|TRBJ2-7
TGTGCCAGCAGTTTGGCACAGGGGACCTACGAGCAGTACTTC
CASSLAQGTYEQYF
>.|TRBV15|TRBJ1-2
TGTGCCACCAGCAGAGAACGTGGCTTTGGGAACTATGGCTACACCTTC
CATSRERGFGNYGYTF